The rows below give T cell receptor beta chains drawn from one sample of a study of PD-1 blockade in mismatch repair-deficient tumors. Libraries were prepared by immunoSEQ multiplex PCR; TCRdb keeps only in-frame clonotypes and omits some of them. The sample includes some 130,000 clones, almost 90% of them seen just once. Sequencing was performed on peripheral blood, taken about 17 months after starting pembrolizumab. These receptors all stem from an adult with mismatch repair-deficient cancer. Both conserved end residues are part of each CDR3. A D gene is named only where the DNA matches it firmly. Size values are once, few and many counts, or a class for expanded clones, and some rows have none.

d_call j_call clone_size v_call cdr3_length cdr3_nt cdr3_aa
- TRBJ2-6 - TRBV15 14 TGTGCCACCAGCAAGAAAGGTGGGGCCAACGTCCTGACTTTC CATSKKGGANVLTF
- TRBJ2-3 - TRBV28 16 TGTGCCAGCAGTTTCGAGGCAGCCCCTAGCACAGATACGCAGTATTTT CASSFEAAPSTDTQYF
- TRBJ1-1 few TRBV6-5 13 TGTGCCAGCAGATTACAGGCGAACACTGAAGCTTTCTTT CASRLQANTEAFF
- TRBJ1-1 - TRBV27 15 TGTGCCAGCAGTTTATCGAGGGGGTTGAACACTGAAGCTTTCTTT CASSLSRGLNTEAFF
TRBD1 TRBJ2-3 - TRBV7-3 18 TGTGCCAGCAGCCCGAACCGGACAGGGCCCCAGGACCCAGATACGCAGTATTTT CASSPNRTGPQDPDTQYF
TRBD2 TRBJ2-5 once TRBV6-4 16 TGTGCCAGCAGTAATGCTAGCGGGAGGTTTCAAGAGACCCAGTACTTC CASSNASGRFQETQYF
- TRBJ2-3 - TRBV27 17 TGTGCCAGCAGTTTACAGGGAAATACAGCTAGCACAGATACGCAGTATTTT CASSLQGNTASTDTQYF
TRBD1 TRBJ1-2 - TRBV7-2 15 TGTGCCAGCAGCTTGGGTTCACAGGGGGGGTATGGCTACACCTTC CASSLGSQGGYGYTF
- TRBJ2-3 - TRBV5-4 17 TGTGCCAGCAGCTCCGGTTTCTTGCGGGATAAAGCAGATACGCAGTATTTT CASSSGFLRDKADTQYF
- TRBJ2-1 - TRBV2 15 TGTGCCAGCAGTCCTGCGGGAAGCTCCTACAATGAGCAGTTCTTC CASSPAGSSYNEQFF
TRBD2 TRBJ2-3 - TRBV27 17 TGTGCCAGCAGTTTTCCCGGACTAGGGAGGTCCACAGATACGCAGTATTTT CASSFPGLGRSTDTQYF
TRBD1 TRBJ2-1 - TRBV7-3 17 TGTGCCAGCAGCTTAAGAGGGCAGGGGGCGCATCAGGATGAGCAGTTCTTC CASSLRGQGAHQDEQFF
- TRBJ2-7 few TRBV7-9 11 TGTGCCAGCAGCCCTTCCTACGAGCAGTACTTC CASSPSYEQYF
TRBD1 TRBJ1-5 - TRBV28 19 TGTGCCAGCAGCTCGGTTACGGAGACAGGGTCCAAAGGGAATCAGCCCCAGCATTTT CASSSVTETGSKGNQPQHF
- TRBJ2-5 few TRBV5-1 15 TGCGCCAGCAGCAATGGAGGAGCGGGCGAAGAGACCCAGTACTTC CASSNGGAGEETQYF
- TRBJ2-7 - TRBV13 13 TGTGCCAGCAGCTCCGGGACCACATACGAGCAGTACTTC CASSSGTTYEQYF
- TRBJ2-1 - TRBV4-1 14 TGCGCCAGCAGCCAACCCCCCGGGTCGAATGAGCAGTTCTTC CASSQPPGSNEQFF
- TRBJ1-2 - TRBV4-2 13 TGTGCCAGCAGCCAGGATCAGGGCTACGGCTACACCTTC CASSQDQGYGYTF
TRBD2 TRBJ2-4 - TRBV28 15 TGTGCCAGCACCCCTGGGGGGGACGCCTGGGACATTCAGTACTTC CASTPGGDAWDIQYF
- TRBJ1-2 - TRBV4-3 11 TGCGCCAGCAGCCAAGCTAGAGGCTACACCTTC CASSQARGYTF
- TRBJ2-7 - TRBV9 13 TGTGCCAGCAGCGTAGGGCAATTTCACGAGCAGTACTTC CASSVGQFHEQYF
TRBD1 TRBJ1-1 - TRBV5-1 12 TGCGCCAGCAACAGGGGTTACACTGAAGCTTTCTTT CASNRGYTEAFF
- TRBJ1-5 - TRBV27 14 TGTGCCAGCAGATACAGCGGCGGCAATCAGCCCCAGCATTTT CASRYSGGNQPQHF
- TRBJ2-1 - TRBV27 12 TGTGCCAGCAGTTTCCTTGGAGGTGAGCAGTTCTTC CASSFLGGEQFF
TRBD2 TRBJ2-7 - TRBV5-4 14 TGTGCCAGCAGCTTGACTAGCGCCTCCTACGAGCAGTACTTC CASSLTSASYEQYF
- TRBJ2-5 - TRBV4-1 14 TGCGCCAGCAGCCAAGGTGGCTCACAAGAGACCCAGTACTTC CASSQGGSQETQYF
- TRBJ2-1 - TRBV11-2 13 TGTGCCAGCAGCTTACCCAAACTAGGATCCTTGTTCTTC CASSLPKLGSLFF
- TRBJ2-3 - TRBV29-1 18 TGCAGCGTTGAATTAGTTCCACAGATTGGTTTTAGCACAGATACGCAGTATTTT CSVELVPQIGFSTDTQYF
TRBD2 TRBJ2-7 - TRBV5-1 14 TGCGCCAGCAGCTTGACGGGAGGAACCTACGAGCAGTACTTC CASSLTGGTYEQYF
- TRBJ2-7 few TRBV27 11 TGTGCCAGCAGTTACGGTTACGAGCAGTACTTC CASSYGYEQYF
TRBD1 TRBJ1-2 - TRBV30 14 TGTGCCTGGATACTAGACAGGGAATTCGGGGGCTACACCTTC CAWILDREFGGYTF
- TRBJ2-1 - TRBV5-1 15 TGCGCCAGCAGCTTGGACAGGGGACTCTACAATGAGCAGTTCTTC CASSLDRGLYNEQFF
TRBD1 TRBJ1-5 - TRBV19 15 TGTGCCAGTAATACAGGGGGCAGTGGTTATCAGCCCCAGCATTTT CASNTGGSGYQPQHF
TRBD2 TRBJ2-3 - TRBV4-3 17 TGCGCCAGCAGCCAAGTCGCGACTAGCGGGAGATCAGATACGCAGTATTTT CASSQVATSGRSDTQYF
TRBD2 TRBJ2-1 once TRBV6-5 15 TGTGCCAGCAGTTACTCGACCGGGGGGGGGATTGAGCAGTTCTTC CASSYSTGGGIEQFF
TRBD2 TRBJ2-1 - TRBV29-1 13 TGCAGCGTTGGCGGGGGGGCTACATATGAGCAGTTCTTC CSVGGGATYEQFF
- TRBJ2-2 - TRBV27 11 TGTGCCAGCGGTCAGTCCGGGGAGCTGTTTTTT CASGQSGELFF
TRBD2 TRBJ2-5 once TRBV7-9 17 TGTGCCAGCAGCTTAGCGTCAGCGGGAGTTTTTCAAGAGACCCAGTACTTC CASSLASAGVFQETQYF
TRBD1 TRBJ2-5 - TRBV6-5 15 TGTGCCAGCAGTAAAGGGACAGGGTACCAAGAGACCCAGTACTTC CASSKGTGYQETQYF
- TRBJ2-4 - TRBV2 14 TGTGCCAGCAGAGACCCCGCCGAATTAAACATTCAGTACTTC CASRDPAELNIQYF
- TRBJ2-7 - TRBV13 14 TGTGCCAGCAGCTTAGGCCTAGCGCCCTACGAGCAGTACTTC CASSLGLAPYEQYF
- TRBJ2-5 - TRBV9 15 TGTGCCAGCAGCGGGGAGAGGGGTATCCAAGAGACCCAGTACTTC CASSGERGIQETQYF
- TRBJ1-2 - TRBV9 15 TGTGCCAGCAGCGTAGGGGCCACCGGGGATGATGGCTACACCTTC CASSVGATGDDGYTF
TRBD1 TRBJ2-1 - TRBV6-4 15 TGTGCCAGCAGTGAGACAGGGGGCTCCTACAATGAGCAGTTCTTC CASSETGGSYNEQFF
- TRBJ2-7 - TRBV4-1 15 TGCGCCAGCGCCACGATGGCGGGATCGCTCTACGAGCAGTACTTC CASATMAGSLYEQYF
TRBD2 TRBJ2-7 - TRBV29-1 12 TGCAGCGTTGCGGGAGGTTCCTACGAGCAGTACTTC CSVAGGSYEQYF
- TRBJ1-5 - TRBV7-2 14 TGTGCCAGCAGCCCCACGGGGGCCGCTCAGCCCCAGCATTTT CASSPTGAAQPQHF
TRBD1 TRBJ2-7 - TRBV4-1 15 TGCGCCAGCAGCCAGACAGGGGGTTTTGGGTACGAGCAGTACTTC CASSQTGGFGYEQYF
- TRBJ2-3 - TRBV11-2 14 TGTGCCAGCAGCCCGGTGGGGGGCCCAGATACGCAGTATTTT CASSPVGGPDTQYF
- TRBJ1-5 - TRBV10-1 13 TGCGCCAGCAGTGCCTATAGCAATCAGCCCCAGCATTTT CASSAYSNQPQHF
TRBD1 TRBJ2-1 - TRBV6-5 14 TGTGCCAGCAGTAGGGGACAGGGCTACAATGAGCAGTTCTTC CASSRGQGYNEQFF
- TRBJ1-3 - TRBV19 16 TGTGCCAGTAGTATAGAAGAGGGGCCCTCTGGAAACACCATATATTTT CASSIEEGPSGNTIYF
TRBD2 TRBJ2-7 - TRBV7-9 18 TGTGCCAGCAGCCTAGGACTAGCGGGAGGTCCTCGAACCTACGAGCAGTACTTC CASSLGLAGGPRTYEQYF
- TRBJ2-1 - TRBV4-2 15 TGTGCCAGCAGCCAAGTTGTCGGGGCTTACAATGAGCAGTTCTTC CASSQVVGAYNEQFF
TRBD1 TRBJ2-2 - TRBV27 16 TGTGCCAGCAGCCCTCGAGGGGGCGGATACATCGGGGAGCTGTTTTTT CASSPRGGGYIGELFF